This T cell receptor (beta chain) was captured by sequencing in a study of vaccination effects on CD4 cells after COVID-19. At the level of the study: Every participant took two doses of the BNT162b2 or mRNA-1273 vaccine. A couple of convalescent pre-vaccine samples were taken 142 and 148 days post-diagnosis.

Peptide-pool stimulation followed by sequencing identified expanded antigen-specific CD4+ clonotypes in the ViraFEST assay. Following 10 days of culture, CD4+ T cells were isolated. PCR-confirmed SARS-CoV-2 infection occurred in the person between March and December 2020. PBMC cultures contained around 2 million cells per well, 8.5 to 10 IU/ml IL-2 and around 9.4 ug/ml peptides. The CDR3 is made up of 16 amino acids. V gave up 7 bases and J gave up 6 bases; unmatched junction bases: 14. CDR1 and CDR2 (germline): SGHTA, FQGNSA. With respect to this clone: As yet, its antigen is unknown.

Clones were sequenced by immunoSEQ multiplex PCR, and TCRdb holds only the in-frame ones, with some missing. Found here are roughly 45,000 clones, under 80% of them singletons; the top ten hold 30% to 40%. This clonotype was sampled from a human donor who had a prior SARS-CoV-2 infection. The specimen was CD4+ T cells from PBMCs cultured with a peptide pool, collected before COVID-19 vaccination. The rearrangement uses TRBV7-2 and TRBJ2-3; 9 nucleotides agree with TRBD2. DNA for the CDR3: TGTGCCAGCACAACACGGGGCGGTAGCGGGAGTGATACGCAGTATTTT. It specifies CASTTRGGSGSDTQYF.